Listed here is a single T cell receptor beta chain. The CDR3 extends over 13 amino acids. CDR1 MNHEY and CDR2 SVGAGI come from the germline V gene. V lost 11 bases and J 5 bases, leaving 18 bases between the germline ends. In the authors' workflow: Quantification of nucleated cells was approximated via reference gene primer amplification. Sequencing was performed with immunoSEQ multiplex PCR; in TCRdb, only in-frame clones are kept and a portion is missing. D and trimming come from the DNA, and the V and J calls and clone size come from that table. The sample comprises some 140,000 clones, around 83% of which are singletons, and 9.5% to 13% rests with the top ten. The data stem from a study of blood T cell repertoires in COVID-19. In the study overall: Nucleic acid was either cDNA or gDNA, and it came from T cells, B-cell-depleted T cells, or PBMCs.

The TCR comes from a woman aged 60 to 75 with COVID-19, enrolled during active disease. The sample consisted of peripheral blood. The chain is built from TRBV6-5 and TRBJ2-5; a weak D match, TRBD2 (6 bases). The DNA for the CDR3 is TGTGCCTCCGCCCGCCAAGGAGGGGAGACCCAGTACTTC. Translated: CASARQGGETQYF.